These 3 T cell receptor beta chains share one sample of origin, sequenced in a study of T cells after yellow fever vaccination. TCRdb independently ran MiXCR on the 5' RACE reads; one entry per CDR3 protein. Counted here are around 65,000 distinct CDR3 sequences, approximately 5% occurring once; the ten biggest clones make up 2.2%. The input for sequencing was CD4+ T cells sorted from PBMCs, taken less than 16 days after the first yellow fever vaccination. These TCRs come from a man between 18 and 29 years old who received the YFV17D yellow fever vaccine.

There are many counts of this clonotype. This chain connects TRBV20-1 to TRBJ1-2; possibly TRBD1 for D (5 bases). The V end was cut by 5 bases, the J end by 5 bases, with 24 bases between. The CDR3 length is 16 residues. Germline values: CDR1 DFQATT, CDR2 SNEGSKA (reference sequence). CDR3 coding DNA: TGCAGTGCTCCCGGGACGGTGGAAGGTTCTCGTTATGGCTACACCTTC. It is translated as CSAPGTVEGSRYGYTF.

This clonotype has ten or more counts. The gene calls are TRBV4-1 and TRBJ2-6; possibly TRBD1 or TRBD2 for D (5 bases each). CDR3 size: 20 residues. Trimming removed 4 bases at V and 0 bases at J, with 22 bases between. Looked up from germline, CDR1 is MGHRA and CDR2 is YSYEKL. CDR3 amino acids: CASSLWGNRPKSSGANVLTF. CDR3 nucleotides: TGCGCCAGCAGCCTTTGGGGGAACAGGCCGAAAAGCTCTGGGGCCAACGTCCTGACTTTC.

This clonotype was recorded at least ten times. The chain couples TRBV10-2 to TRBJ2-7; D may correspond to TRBD1 or TRBD2 (5 bases each). Trimming took off 7 bases at V and 4 bases at J, with 14 bases between the two ends. Germline lookup yields CDR1 WSHSY and CDR2 SAAADI. The CDR3 loop spans 13 amino acids. CDR3 nucleotide sequence: TGCGCCAGCACCGGGGACCCCGGGTACGAGCAGTACTTC. It codes for CASTGDPGYEQYF.